This T cell receptor beta chain was sequenced for a study of blood T cell repertoires in COVID-19. Only in-frame clones appear in the TCRdb table, and some are missing; sequencing was by immunoSEQ multiplex PCR. The sample lists about 220,000 clones, about 88% occurring once. CDR3 length: 11 residues. V was pared by 3 bases and J by 4 bases, with 4 bases between. Germline CDR1 MDHEN, CDR2 SYDVKM. The chain links TRBV28 to TRBJ2-7; D remains unclear. The receptor was derived from a man aged 50 to 60 who had recovered from COVID-19. Sequenced sample: peripheral blood. The CDR3 sequence: CASSLAYEQYF. Here the CDR3 DNA reads TGTGCCAGCAGTTTGGCATACGAGCAGTACTTC.